The 8 T cell receptor beta chains given below trace back to one sample, sequenced in a study of beta chain features in type 1 diabetes. Expressed TCRB transcripts were sequenced after all isolated RNA was converted to cDNA. The protocol was immunoSEQ multiplex PCR, while the TCRdb copy is restricted to in-frame clones and leaves out a portion. The sample holds a few hundred thousand clones; approximately 16% are singletons and the top ten take approximately 0.086%. The antigens for these receptors are not known. The study, taken as a whole, reports: Shorter TCRB CDR3s, moderately but significantly so, marked every one of the four CD4+ subsets in Type 1 diabetes patients.

The material sequenced was naive CD4+ T cells from blood. The receptors were gathered from a man in his thirties or forties with type 1 diabetes.

In this sample, this clone turned up a few times. The chain couples TRBV10-3 to TRBJ2-4, with TRBD1 identical over 7 bases. V was clipped by 0 bases and J by 5 bases; unmatched bases: 1. The CDR3 extends over 14 amino acids. Germline CDR1 is ENHRY and CDR2 is SYGVKD. The CDR3 region has the DNA TGTGCCATCAGTGAGTCAGGGACAGAAAACATTCAGTACTTC. This translates into CAISESGTENIQYF.

This clone was recorded a few times. The chain uses TRBV28 and TRBJ2-7, with no clear D. V shed 5 bases and J shed 2 bases, with 13 bases lying between them. The CDR3 sequence is 14 residues long. The germline V gene has CDR1 MDHEN and CDR2 SYDVKM. The CDR3, as DNA: TGTGCCAGCAGTCCGACCAGCGTCACCTACGAGCAGTACTTC. It translates to CASSPTSVTYEQYF.

This clone has only one observation. The chain carries TRBV28 and TRBJ2-1, with 8 positions matching TRBD2. Per the germline V gene, CDR1 is MDHEN and CDR2 is SYDVKM. This CDR3 has 15 residues. After removal of 5 bases from V and 4 bases from J, the junction contained 7 bases not matched to a gene. The CDR3 here is CASSRAGVGYNEQFF. The CDR3 bases are TGTGCCAGCAGTCGAGCGGGAGTGGGATACAATGAGCAGTTCTTC.

There are a few counts of this clone. The chain joins TRBV29-1 to TRBJ1-4; perhaps TRBD1 as D (6 bases). Per the germline V gene, CDR1 is SQVTM and CDR2 is ANQGSEA. Trimming pared 6 bases from V and 8 bases from J, leaving 19 bases between. The CDR3 runs 14 residues. CDR3 nucleotide sequence: TGCAGCGTCTACACTACAGGGTATAACGAAAAACTGTTTTTT. It is translated as CSVYTTGYNEKLFF.

This clone was observed a few times. The chain uses TRBV21-1 and TRBJ2-1; TRBD2 is the table's D call, not checked against the DNA. TRBV21-1 is described as a pseudogene. This CDR3 has 14 residues. The CDR3 nucleotides read TGTGCCAGCAGCAAGTGGGTGGGAGAGGGTGAGCAGTTCTTC. This codes for CASSKWVGEGEQFF.

This clone has more than one count but fewer than ten. This chain uses TRBV9 with TRBJ2-1, with D possibly TRBD2 on 5 matching bases. V was trimmed by 0 bases and J by 5 bases, leaving 15 bases between them. This CDR3 region has 16 residues. Germline CDR1 reads SGDLS; CDR2 reads YYNGEE. As DNA, the CDR3 is TGTGCCAGCAGCGTAGATGTATGGGGAGAGCACAATGAGCAGTTCTTC. Its protein product is CASSVDVWGEHNEQFF.

V gene TRBV9 combines with J gene TRBJ2-5; either TRBD1 or TRBD2 may supply D (5 bases each). CDR1 is SGDLS and CDR2 is YYNGEE in the germline V gene. This CDR3 spans 16 amino acids. Deletions cut 4 bases from V and 2 bases from J, with 18 bases between. In nucleotides, the CDR3 is TGTGCCAGCAGCACTTTTGGGGGAGCAAGACAAGAGACCCAGTACTTC. Its protein product is CASSTFGGARQETQYF.

On this clone: Other DNA sequences of this sample code for an identical CDR3. The chain recombines TRBV30 with TRBJ2-5; no definite D call. Germline values: CDR1 GTSNPN, CDR2 SVGIG (reference sequence). V lost 0 bases to trimming and J lost 2 bases, with 7 bases between them. The CDR3 has 13 amino acids. The CDR3 coding sequence is TGTGCCTGGAGTGTCGGCCTGCAAGAGACCCAGTACTTC. Its protein product is CAWSVGLQETQYF.